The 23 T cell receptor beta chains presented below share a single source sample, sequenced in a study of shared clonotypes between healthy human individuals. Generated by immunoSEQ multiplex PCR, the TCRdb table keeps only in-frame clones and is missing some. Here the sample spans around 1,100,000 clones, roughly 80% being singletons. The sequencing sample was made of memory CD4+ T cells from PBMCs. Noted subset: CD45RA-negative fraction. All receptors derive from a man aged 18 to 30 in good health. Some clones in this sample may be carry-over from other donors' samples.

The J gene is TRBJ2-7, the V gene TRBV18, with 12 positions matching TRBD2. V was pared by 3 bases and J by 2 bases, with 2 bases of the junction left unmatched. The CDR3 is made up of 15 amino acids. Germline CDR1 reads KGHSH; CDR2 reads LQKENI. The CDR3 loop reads CASSPRTSGTYEQYF. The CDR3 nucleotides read TGTGCCAGCTCACCCCGGACTAGCGGGACCTACGAGCAGTACTTC. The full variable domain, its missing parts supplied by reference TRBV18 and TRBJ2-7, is NAGVMQNPRHLVRRRGQEARLRCSPMKGHSHVYWYRQLPEEGLKFMVYLQKENIIDESGMPKERFSAEFPKEGPSILRIQQVVRGDSAAYFCASSPRTSGTYEQYFGPGTRLTVT.

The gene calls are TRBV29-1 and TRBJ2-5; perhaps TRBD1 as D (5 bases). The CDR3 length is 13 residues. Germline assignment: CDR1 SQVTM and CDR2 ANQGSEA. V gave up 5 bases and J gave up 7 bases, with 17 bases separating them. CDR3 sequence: CSVLRDNTGTQYF. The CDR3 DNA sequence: TGCAGCGTTTTAAGGGATAACACAGGGACCCAGTACTTC.

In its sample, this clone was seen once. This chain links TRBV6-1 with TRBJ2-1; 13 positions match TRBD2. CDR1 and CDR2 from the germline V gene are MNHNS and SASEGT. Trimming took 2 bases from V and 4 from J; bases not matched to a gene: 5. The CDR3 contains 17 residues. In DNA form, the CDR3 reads TGTGCCAGCAGTGAACGACTAGCGGGAGGTACTTACAATGAGCAGTTCTTC. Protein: CASSERLAGGTYNEQFF.

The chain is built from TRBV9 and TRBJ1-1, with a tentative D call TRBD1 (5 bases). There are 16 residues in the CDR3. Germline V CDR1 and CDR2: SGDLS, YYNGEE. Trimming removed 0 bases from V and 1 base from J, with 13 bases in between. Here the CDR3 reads CASSVGISQGNTEAFF. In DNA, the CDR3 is TGTGCCAGCAGCGTAGGGATCTCCCAGGGGAACACTGAAGCTTTCTTT. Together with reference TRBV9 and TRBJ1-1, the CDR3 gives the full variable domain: DSGVTQTPKHLITATGQRVTLRCSPRSGDLSVYWYQQSLDQGLQFLIQYYNGEERAKGNILERFSAQQFPDLHSELNLSSLELGDSALYFCASSVGISQGNTEAFFGQGTRLTVV.

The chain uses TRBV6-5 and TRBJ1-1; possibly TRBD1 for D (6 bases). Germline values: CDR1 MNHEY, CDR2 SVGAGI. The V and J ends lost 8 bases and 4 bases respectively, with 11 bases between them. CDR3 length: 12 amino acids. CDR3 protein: CASLNRVTEAFF. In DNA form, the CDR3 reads TGTGCCAGCCTTAACAGGGTCACTGAAGCTTTCTTT.

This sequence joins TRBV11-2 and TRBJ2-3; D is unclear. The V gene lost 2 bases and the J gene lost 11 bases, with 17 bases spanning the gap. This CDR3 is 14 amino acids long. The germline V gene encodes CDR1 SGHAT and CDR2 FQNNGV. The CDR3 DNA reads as TGTGCCAGCAGCTTATCACAGCTATCCCGTGAGCAGTATTTT. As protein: CASSLSQLSREQYF. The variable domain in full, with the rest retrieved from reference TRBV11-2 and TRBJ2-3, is EAGVAQSPRYKIIEKRQSVAFWCNPISGHATLYWYQQILGQGPKLLIQFQNNGVVDDSQLPKDRFSAERLKGVDSTLKIQPAKLEDSAVYLCASSLSQLSREQYFGPGTRLTVL.

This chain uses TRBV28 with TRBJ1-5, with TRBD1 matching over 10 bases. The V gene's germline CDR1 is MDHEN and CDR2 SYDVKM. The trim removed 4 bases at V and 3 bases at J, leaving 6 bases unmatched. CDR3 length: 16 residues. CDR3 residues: CASSSLTGGVNQPQHF. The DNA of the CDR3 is TGTGCCAGCAGTTCGTTGACAGGGGGCGTCAATCAGCCCCAGCATTTT.

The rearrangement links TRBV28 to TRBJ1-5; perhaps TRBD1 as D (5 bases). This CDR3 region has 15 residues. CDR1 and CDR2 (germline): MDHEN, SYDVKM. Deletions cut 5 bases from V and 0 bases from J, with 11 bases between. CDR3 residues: CASSVDTPSNQPQHF. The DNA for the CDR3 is TGTGCCAGCAGTGTGGACACACCTAGCAATCAGCCCCAGCATTTT.

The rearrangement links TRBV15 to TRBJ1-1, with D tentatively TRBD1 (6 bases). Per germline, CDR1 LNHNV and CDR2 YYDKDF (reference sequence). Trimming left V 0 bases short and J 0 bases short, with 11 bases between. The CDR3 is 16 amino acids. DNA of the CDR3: TGTGCCACCAGCAGAGATCGGGGGGCCGTGAACACTGAAGCTTTCTTT. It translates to CATSRDRGAVNTEAFF.

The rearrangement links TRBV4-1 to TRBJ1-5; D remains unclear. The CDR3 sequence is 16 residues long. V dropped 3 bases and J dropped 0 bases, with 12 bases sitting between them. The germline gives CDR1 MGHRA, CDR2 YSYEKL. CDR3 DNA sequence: TGCGCCAGCAGCCAGACGTGGGGTAATAGCAATCAGCCCCAGCATTTT. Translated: CASSQTWGNSNQPQHF.

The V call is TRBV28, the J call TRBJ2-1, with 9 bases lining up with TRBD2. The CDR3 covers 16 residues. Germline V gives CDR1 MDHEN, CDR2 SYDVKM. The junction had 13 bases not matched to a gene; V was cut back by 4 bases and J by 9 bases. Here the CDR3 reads CASSSPGLARVGEQFF. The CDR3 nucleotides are TGTGCCAGCAGTTCTCCGGGACTAGCTAGGGTCGGTGAGCAGTTCTTC.

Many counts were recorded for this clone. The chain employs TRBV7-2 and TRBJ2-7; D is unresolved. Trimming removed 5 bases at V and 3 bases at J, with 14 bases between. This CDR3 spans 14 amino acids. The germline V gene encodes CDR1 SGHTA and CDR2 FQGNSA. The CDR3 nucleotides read TGTGCCAGCAGCCCTGGATCGATGGGCTACGAGCAGTACTTC. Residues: CASSPGSMGYEQYF. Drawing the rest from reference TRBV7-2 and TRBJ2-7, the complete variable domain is GAGVSQSPSNKVTEKGKDVELRCDPISGHTALYWYRQSLGQGLEFLIYFQGNSAPDKSGLPSDRFSAERTGGSVSTLTIQRTQQEDSAVYLCASSPGSMGYEQYFGPGTRLTVT.

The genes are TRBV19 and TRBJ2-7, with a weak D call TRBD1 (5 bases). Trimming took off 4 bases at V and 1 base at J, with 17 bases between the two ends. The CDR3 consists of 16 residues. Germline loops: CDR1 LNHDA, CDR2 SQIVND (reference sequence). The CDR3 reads CASSNGDSLTSYEQYF. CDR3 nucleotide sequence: TGTGCCAGTAGTAATGGAGACAGCCTAACGTCCTACGAGCAGTACTTC.

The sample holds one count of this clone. The CDR3 sequence: CAWTHRGSGNEQFF. DNA for the CDR3: TGTGCCTGGACGCACCGGGGGAGTGGGAATGAGCAGTTCTTC. V gene TRBV30 combines with J gene TRBJ2-1; weak D call: TRBD2 (6 bases). This CDR3 region has 14 residues. The germline V gene encodes CDR1 GTSNPN and CDR2 SVGIG (reference sequence). Trimming left V 4 bases short and J 7 bases short, with 17 bases between.

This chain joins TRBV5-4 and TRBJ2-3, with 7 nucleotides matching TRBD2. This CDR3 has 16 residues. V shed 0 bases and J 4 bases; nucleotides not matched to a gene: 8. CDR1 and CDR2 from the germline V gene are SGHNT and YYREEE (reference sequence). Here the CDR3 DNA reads TGTGCCAGCAGCTTGGATCCTAGCGGTGGCGCAGATACGCAGTATTTT. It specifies CASSLDPSGGADTQYF.

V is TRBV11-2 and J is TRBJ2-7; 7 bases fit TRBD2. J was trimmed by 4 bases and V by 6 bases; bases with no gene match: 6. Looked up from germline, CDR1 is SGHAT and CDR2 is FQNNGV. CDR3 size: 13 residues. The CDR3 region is CASSRRELYEQYF. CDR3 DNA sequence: TGTGCCAGCAGTCGGCGGGAGTTGTACGAGCAGTACTTC.

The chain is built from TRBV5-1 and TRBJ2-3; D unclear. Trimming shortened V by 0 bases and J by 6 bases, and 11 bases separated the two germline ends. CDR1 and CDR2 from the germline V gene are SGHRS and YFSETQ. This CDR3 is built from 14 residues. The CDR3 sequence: CASSLEINGDTQYF. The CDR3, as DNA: TGCGCCAGCAGCTTGGAAATAAATGGGGATACGCAGTATTTT.

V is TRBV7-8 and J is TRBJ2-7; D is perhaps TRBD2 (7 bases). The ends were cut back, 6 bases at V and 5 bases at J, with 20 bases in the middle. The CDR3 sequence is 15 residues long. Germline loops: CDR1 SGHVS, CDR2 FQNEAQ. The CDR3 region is CASRPLGGRIHEQYF. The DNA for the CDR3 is TGTGCCAGCAGACCACTGGGGGGGCGAATCCACGAGCAGTACTTC.

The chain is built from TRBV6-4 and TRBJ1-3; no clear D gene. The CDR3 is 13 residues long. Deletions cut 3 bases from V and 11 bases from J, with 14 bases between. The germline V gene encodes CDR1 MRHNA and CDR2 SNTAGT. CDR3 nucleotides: TGTGCCAGCAGTGAAGGCAGCCTCTGGGCCATATATTTT. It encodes CASSEGSLWAIYF.

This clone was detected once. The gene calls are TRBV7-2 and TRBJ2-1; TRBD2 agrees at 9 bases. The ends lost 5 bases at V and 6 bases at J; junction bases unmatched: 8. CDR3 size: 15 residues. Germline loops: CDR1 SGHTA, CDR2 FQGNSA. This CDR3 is CASSPGTSPFNEQFF. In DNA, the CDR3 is TGTGCCAGCAGCCCCGGGACTAGCCCTTTCAATGAGCAGTTCTTC.

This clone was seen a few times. The CDR3 DNA sequence: TGTGCCAGCAGCGTAGGGAATTCCCAAGAGACCCAGTACTTC. This encodes CASSVGNSQETQYF. The V and J genes are TRBV9 and TRBJ2-5; D uncertain. Looked up from germline, CDR1 is SGDLS and CDR2 is YYNGEE. The CDR3 is 14 amino acids. Trimming removed 0 bases from V and 1 base from J, with 7 bases in between.

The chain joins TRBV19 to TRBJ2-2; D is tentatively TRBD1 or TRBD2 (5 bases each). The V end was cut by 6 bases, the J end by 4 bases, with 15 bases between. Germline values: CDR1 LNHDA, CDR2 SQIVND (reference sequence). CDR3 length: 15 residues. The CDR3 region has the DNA TGTGCCAGTAGAATCGGGGCTAGACCCACCGGGGAGCTGTTTTTT. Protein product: CASRIGARPTGELFF.

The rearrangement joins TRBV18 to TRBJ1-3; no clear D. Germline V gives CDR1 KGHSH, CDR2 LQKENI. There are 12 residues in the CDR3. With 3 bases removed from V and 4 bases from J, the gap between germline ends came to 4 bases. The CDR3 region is CASSPEGNTIYF. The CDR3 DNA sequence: TGTGCCAGCTCACCGGAGGGAAACACCATATATTTT.